The rows below give T cell receptor beta chains drawn from one sample of a study of cytomegalovirus exposure and HLA in healthy donors. Produced via immunoSEQ multiplex PCR; TCRdb's table is partial and in-frame only. Among 110,000 to 150,000 clones listed, 84% were seen once. The sequenced sample consisted of PBMCs. The receptors here all came from a woman aged 30 to 39 in good health and CMV-seronegative. The CDR3 runs from the conserved cysteine through the conserved F or W. Fields, in order: clone size, J gene, D gene, V gene, CDR3 protein, CDR3 DNA. The D gene is left open where the match is weak. Clone size is given for some rows only: seen once, a few or many times, or a class if the clone is expanded.

size: -
J: TRBJ1-1
D: TRBD1
V: TRBV18
CDR3: CASSPRRGHESTEAFF
DNA: TGTGCCAGCTCACCAAGGAGGGGGCATGAAAGTACTGAAGCTTTCTTT

size: -
J: TRBJ2-7
D: -
V: TRBV5-8
CDR3: CASSLGTTSRGEQYF
DNA: TGTGCCAGCAGCTTGGGAACGACCTCCCGAGGCGAGCAGTACTTC

size: -
J: TRBJ2-5
D: TRBD1
V: TRBV10-2
CDR3: CASRKDRGKTQYF
DNA: TGCGCCAGCAGGAAGGACAGGGGAAAGACCCAGTACTTC

size: -
J: TRBJ2-1
D: -
V: TRBV2
CDR3: CASSPVRASDEQFF
DNA: TGTGCCAGCAGCCCTGTGAGGGCGAGCGATGAGCAGTTCTTC

size: -
J: TRBJ2-7
D: -
V: TRBV11-2
CDR3: CASSAWGRFYEQYF
DNA: TGTGCCAGCAGCGCCTGGGGCAGATTTTACGAGCAGTACTTC

size: -
J: TRBJ1-1
D: -
V: TRBV7-2
CDR3: CASTAVEWGWNTEAFF
DNA: TGTGCCAGCACCGCCGTTGAGTGGGGCTGGAACACTGAAGCTTTCTTT

size: -
J: TRBJ1-5
D: TRBD1
V: TRBV19
CDR3: CASSRRQGAQPQHF
DNA: TGTGCCAGTAGTCGCAGACAGGGGGCACAGCCCCAGCATTTT

size: -
J: TRBJ2-4
D: TRBD2
V: TRBV11-2
CDR3: CASSLDKTSAGGNIQYF
DNA: TGTGCCAGCAGCTTAGATAAGACTAGCGCTGGGGGGAACATTCAGTACTTC

size: -
J: TRBJ1-1
D: -
V: TRBV6-5
CDR3: CASSYSTGRTEAFF
DNA: TGTGCCAGCAGTTACTCTACGGGTCGGACTGAAGCTTTCTTT

size: once
J: TRBJ2-2
D: -
V: TRBV15
CDR3: CATSRDWSGNTGELFF
DNA: TGTGCCACCAGCAGAGATTGGTCCGGGAACACCGGGGAGCTGTTTTTT

size: -
J: TRBJ2-3
D: -
V: TRBV2
CDR3: CASINRGDTQYF
DNA: TGTGCCAGCATAAACCGAGGAGATACGCAGTATTTT

size: -
J: TRBJ1-6
D: -
V: TRBV7-6
CDR3: CASSLGVGDRSNSPLHF
DNA: TGTGCCAGCAGCTTAGGGGTAGGCGACAGGTCGAATTCACCCCTCCACTTT

size: -
J: TRBJ2-7
D: TRBD2
V: TRBV18
CDR3: CASSPREGAYEQYF
DNA: TGTGCCAGCTCACCCCGGGAGGGGGCCTACGAGCAGTACTTC

size: -
J: TRBJ1-5
D: TRBD1
V: TRBV7-9
CDR3: CASSDDRVRSQPQHF
DNA: TGTGCCAGCAGCGACGACAGGGTCAGGAGTCAGCCCCAGCATTTT

size: -
J: TRBJ1-6
D: -
V: TRBV6-1
CDR3: CASSAQANSPLHF
DNA: TGTGCCAGCAGTGCCCAGGCTAATTCACCCCTCCACTTT

size: -
J: TRBJ1-2
D: TRBD1
V: TRBV30
CDR3: CAWTGGLANYGYTF
DNA: TGTGCCTGGACAGGGGGCTTAGCTAACTATGGCTACACCTTC

size: -
J: TRBJ2-7
D: TRBD1
V: TRBV5-4
CDR3: CASSIGQGSTYEQYF
DNA: TGTGCCAGCAGCATAGGACAGGGGTCGACCTACGAGCAGTACTTC

size: -
J: TRBJ2-5
D: -
V: TRBV9
CDR3: CASSVDGQKKQETQYF
DNA: TGTGCCAGCAGCGTAGACGGACAGAAGAAACAAGAGACCCAGTACTTC

size: -
J: TRBJ1-5
D: -
V: TRBV10-3
CDR3: CAISALQSNQPQHF
DNA: TGTGCCATCAGTGCTCTACAGAGTAATCAGCCCCAGCATTTT

size: -
J: TRBJ1-2
D: TRBD1
V: TRBV27
CDR3: CASSLLQGGGYGYTF
DNA: TGTGCCAGCAGTTTACTTCAGGGGGGTGGGTATGGCTACACCTTC

size: -
J: TRBJ1-6
D: -
V: TRBV6-5
CDR3: CASATGILNNSPLHF
DNA: TGTGCCAGCGCGACAGGAATTTTGAACAATTCACCCCTCCACTTT

size: -
J: TRBJ1-6
D: -
V: TRBV15
CDR3: CATSRDQSPLHF
DNA: TGTGCCACCAGCAGAGATCAATCACCCCTCCACTTT

size: -
J: TRBJ1-3
D: -
V: TRBV16
CDR3: CASSRSIRAGNTIYF
DNA: TGTGCCAGCAGCCGTTCTATCAGGGCTGGAAACACCATATATTTT

size: -
J: TRBJ2-7
D: -
V: TRBV7-8
CDR3: CASSLYETVSYEQYF
DNA: TGTGCCAGCAGCTTATACGAGACAGTTTCCTACGAGCAGTACTTC

size: once
J: TRBJ2-3
D: -
V: TRBV5-1
CDR3: CASSTGARVGDTQYF
DNA: TGCGCCAGCAGTACCGGAGCACGGGTTGGAGATACGCAGTATTTT

size: -
J: TRBJ2-5
D: TRBD1
V: TRBV6-6
CDR3: CASRAQGVQETQYF
DNA: TGTGCCAGCAGGGCGCAGGGGGTCCAAGAGACCCAGTACTTC

size: -
J: TRBJ1-6
D: -
V: TRBV5-4
CDR3: CASSLGQVWNSPLHF
DNA: TGTGCCAGCAGCTTGGGTCAGGTTTGGAATTCACCCCTCCACTTT

size: -
J: TRBJ2-3
D: TRBD1
V: TRBV11-1
CDR3: CASSTRQGESTDTQYF
DNA: TGTGCCAGCAGCACACGACAGGGTGAAAGCACAGATACGCAGTATTTT

size: -
J: TRBJ2-7
D: -
V: TRBV2
CDR3: CASKPGETYEQYF
DNA: TGTGCCAGCAAGCCCGGGGAAACCTACGAGCAGTACTTC

size: many
J: TRBJ2-3
D: -
V: TRBV30
CDR3: CAWSRGLGSTDTQYF
DNA: TGTGCCTGGAGTAGGGGGTTGGGGAGCACAGATACGCAGTATTTT

size: -
J: TRBJ2-7
D: -
V: TRBV4-3
CDR3: CASSQDPSGSLEQYF
DNA: TGCGCCAGCAGCCAAGATCCCTCCGGTTCTCTCGAGCAGTACTTC

size: -
J: TRBJ1-2
D: TRBD1
V: TRBV5-8
CDR3: CASSYGQESFYGYTF
DNA: TGTGCCAGCAGCTATGGACAGGAAAGTTTCTATGGCTACACCTTC

size: -
J: TRBJ2-1
D: TRBD2
V: TRBV19
CDR3: CASNSRLAGDEQFF
DNA: TGTGCCAGTAACTCAAGACTAGCGGGCGATGAGCAGTTCTTC

size: -
J: TRBJ1-4
D: -
V: TRBV4-1
CDR3: CASSHLIEDEKLFF
DNA: TGCGCCAGCAGCCACTTAATAGAGGATGAAAAACTGTTTTTT

size: -
J: TRBJ1-2
D: TRBD1
V: TRBV15
CDR3: CATSFDRGYGYTF
DNA: TGTGCCACCAGCTTTGACAGGGGCTATGGCTACACCTTC

size: -
J: TRBJ2-7
D: -
V: TRBV7-8
CDR3: CASSLVPGSIYEQYF
DNA: TGTGCCAGCAGCTTAGTCCCAGGCAGCATCTACGAGCAGTACTTC

size: few
J: TRBJ1-3
D: TRBD1
V: TRBV30
CDR3: CAWSRDRASGNTIYF
DNA: TGTGCCTGGAGCCGAGACAGGGCCTCTGGAAACACCATATATTTT

size: once
J: TRBJ1-4
D: -
V: TRBV19
CDR3: CATTGSRHNEKLFF
DNA: TGTGCCACCACCGGGAGCAGGCATAATGAAAAACTGTTTTTT

size: -
J: TRBJ1-1
D: -
V: TRBV6-8
CDR3: CASRPGGF
DNA: TGTGCCAGCAGGCCGGGTGGCTTT

size: -
J: TRBJ2-2
D: -
V: TRBV6-5
CDR3: CASSSGTGELFF
DNA: TGTGCCAGCAGTTCAGGGACCGGGGAGCTGTTTTTT

size: -
J: TRBJ1-5
D: TRBD1
V: TRBV19
CDR3: CASSISGQGHNQPQHF
DNA: TGTGCCAGTAGTATATCTGGACAGGGGCACAATCAGCCCCAGCATTTT

size: -
J: TRBJ2-7
D: -
V: TRBV9
CDR3: CASSVSYSYEQYF
DNA: TGTGCCAGCAGCGTCTCTTACAGCTACGAGCAGTACTTC

size: -
J: TRBJ1-2
D: TRBD1
V: TRBV5-6
CDR3: CASRGDRVDYGYTF
DNA: TGTGCCAGCAGAGGGGACAGGGTCGACTATGGCTACACCTTC

size: -
J: TRBJ1-6
D: -
V: TRBV19
CDR3: CASSMGEQGRTLHF
DNA: TGTGCCAGTAGTATGGGAGAACAGGGAAGAACCCTCCACTTT

size: once
J: TRBJ2-6
D: TRBD1
V: TRBV10-3
CDR3: CAINQGQGVGGANVLTF
DNA: TGTGCCATCAATCAAGGACAGGGTGTGGGTGGGGCCAACGTCCTGACTTTC

size: -
J: TRBJ1-2
D: -
V: TRBV4-1
CDR3: CASSRTFIWGGYTF
DNA: TGCGCCAGCAGCCGGACCTTCATCTGGGGCGGCTACACCTTC

size: once
J: TRBJ2-7
D: TRBD2
V: TRBV6-6
CDR3: CASKEGLAGNYEQYF
DNA: TGTGCCAGCAAGGAAGGACTAGCAGGAAATTACGAGCAGTACTTC

size: once
J: TRBJ1-1
D: -
V: TRBV2
CDR3: CASSGGRGTTEAFF
DNA: TGTGCCAGCAGTGGGGGGAGGGGTACTACTGAAGCTTTCTTT